Listed here is a single T cell receptor beta chain. This sample was taken from a study of blood T cells in healthy people across ages. Trimming removed 2 bases at V and 10 bases at J, with 10 bases between. The CDR3 consists of 12 residues. Germline V gene lookup returns CDR1 MNHEY and CDR2 SVGEGT. A second PCR, run for about 7 to 11 cycles, used a sample-barcoded 5' primer plus a J-beta primer mix. TCRdb analysed the 5' RACE reads with MiXCR anew, one entry per CDR3 protein. The table lists some 1.4 million distinct CDR3 sequences, 40% to 50% of them singletons, with 7.9% in the top ten. This receptor was identified in a woman aged 18-35 years in good health. V and J are TRBV6-2 or TRBV6-3 and TRBJ2-3; D is unclear. The sample consisted of blood. Written as DNA, the CDR3 is TGTGCCAGCAGTTACAGCGTTTCGGCGCAGTATTTT. It specifies CASSYSVSAQYF.